This TCR beta chain was sequenced during a study of T cell responses to AZD1222 COVID-19 vaccine. Study-level information: Whether given at about 4 or about 12 weeks, second doses were pooled.

Study findings and constraints: Clonal diversity was possibly underestimated, and white British individuals and females predominated among donors. Baseline serology detected seropositivity in only five or six AZD1222 recipients.

The germline V gene has CDR1 LNHDA and CDR2 SQIVND (reference sequence). The V end lost 3 bases, the J end lost 5 bases, and 17 bases lay between the germline ends. This CDR3 comprises 15 residues. Method: immunoSEQ multiplex PCR; TCRdb's copy keeps in-frame clones and lacks some. The profile shows 100,000 to 150,000 clones, 90% to 95% of them singletons. This clone was detected only a few times. No antigen is known for it. Source: peripheral blood, taken on day 0 of AZD1222 vaccination. This chain connects TRBV19 to TRBJ2-7; D remains unclear. This receptor was taken from an adult in good health. The CDR3 loop is CASSMGPRPKDEQYF. DNA of the CDR3: TGTGCCAGTAGTATGGGTCCTAGGCCGAAGGACGAGCAGTACTTC. Using reference TRBV19 and TRBJ2-7 for the parts outside the CDR3, the full variable domain is DGGITQSPKYLFRKEGQNVTLSCEQNLNHDAMYWYRQDPGQGLRLIYYSQIVNDFQKGDIAEGYSVSREKKESFPLTVTSAQKNPTAFYLCASSMGPRPKDEQYFGPGTRLTVT.